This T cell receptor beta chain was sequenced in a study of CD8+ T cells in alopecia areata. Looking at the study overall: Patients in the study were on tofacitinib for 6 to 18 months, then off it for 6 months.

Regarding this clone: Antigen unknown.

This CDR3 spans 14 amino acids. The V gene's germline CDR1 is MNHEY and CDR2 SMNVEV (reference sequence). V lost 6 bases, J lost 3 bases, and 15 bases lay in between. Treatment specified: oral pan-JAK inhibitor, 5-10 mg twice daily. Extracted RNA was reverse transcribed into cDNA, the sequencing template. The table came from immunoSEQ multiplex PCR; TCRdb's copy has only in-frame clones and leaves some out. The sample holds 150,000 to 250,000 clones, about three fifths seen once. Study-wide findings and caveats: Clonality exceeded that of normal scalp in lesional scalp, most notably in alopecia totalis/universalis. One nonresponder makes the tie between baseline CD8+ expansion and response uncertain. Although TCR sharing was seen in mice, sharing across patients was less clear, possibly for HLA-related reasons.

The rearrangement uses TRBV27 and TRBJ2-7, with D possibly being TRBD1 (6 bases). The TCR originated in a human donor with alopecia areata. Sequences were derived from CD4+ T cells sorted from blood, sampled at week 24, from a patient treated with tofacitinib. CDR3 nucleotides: TGTGCCAGCAGCATCCGGGACACAAACTACGAGCAGTACTTC. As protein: CASSIRDTNYEQYF.